This T cell receptor beta chain emerged from a study of blood T cell repertoires in COVID-19. Turning to the study itself: COVID-19 samples, acute and convalescent, were from the United States, Italy and Spain.

In the original processing: Amplification from reference gene primers served as the basis for estimated nucleated cell counts. The table came from immunoSEQ multiplex PCR; TCRdb's copy has only in-frame clones and leaves some out. From that table come the V and J calls and clone size; the DNA was used to work out D and trimming. Counted here are 210,000 or so clones, about 91% occurring once; the ten biggest clones make up roughly 1.2%. This CDR3 has 15 residues. Germline V gene sequence: CDR1 MNHEY, CDR2 SMNVEV (reference sequence). Trimming took 11 bases from V and 6 from J; bases not matched to a gene: 15.

Sequenced: peripheral blood. This TCR was recovered from a man aged 25-45 years with acute or convalescent COVID-19. V and J are TRBV27 and TRBJ2-2; 7 nucleotides align to TRBD1. The CDR3 coding sequence is TGTGCCCTACCGCTAGGGGGCGCATCCCCCGGGGAGCTGTTTTTT. Protein: CALPLGGASPGELFF.